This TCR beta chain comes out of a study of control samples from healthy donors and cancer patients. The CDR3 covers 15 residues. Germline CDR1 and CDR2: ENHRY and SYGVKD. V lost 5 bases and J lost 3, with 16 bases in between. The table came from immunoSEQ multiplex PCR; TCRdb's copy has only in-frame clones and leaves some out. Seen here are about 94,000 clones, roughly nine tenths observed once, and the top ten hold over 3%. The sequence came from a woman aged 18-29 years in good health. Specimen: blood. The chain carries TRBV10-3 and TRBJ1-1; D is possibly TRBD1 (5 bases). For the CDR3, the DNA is TGTGCCATCAGTAGCCACGGGGGTATCGACACTGAAGCTTTCTTT. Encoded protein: CAISSHGGIDTEAFF.